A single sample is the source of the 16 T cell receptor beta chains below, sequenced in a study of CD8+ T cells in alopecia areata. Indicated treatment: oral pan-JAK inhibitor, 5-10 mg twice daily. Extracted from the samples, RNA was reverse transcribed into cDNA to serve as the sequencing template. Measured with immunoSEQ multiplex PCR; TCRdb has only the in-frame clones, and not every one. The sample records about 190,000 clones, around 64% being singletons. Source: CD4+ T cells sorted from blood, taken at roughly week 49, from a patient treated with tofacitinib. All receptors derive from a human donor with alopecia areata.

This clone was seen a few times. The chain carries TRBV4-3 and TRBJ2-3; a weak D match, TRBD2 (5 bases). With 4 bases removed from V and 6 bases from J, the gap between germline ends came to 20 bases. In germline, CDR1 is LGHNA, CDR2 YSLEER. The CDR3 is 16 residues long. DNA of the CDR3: TGCGCCAGCAGCCCCTCCGGGGTGGGGTTTGGGGATACGCAGTATTTT. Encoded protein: CASSPSGVGFGDTQYF.

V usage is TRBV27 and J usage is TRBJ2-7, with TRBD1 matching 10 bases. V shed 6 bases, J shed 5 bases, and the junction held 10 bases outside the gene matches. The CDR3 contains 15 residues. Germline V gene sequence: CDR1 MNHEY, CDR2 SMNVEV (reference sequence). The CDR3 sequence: CASSLPGQGMNEQYF. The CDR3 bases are TGTGCCAGCAGCTTACCGGGACAGGGGATGAACGAGCAGTACTTC.

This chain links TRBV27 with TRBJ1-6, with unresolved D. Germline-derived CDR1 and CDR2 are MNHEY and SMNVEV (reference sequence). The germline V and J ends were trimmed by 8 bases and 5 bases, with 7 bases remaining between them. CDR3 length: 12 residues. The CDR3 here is CASSGNNSPLHF. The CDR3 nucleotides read TGTGCCAGCTCGGGGAATAATTCACCCCTCCACTTT.

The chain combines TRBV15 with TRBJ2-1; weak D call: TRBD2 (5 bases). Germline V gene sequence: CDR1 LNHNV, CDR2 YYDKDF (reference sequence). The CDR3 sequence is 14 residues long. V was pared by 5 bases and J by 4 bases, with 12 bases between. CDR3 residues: CATSSRSGYNEQFF. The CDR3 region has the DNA TGTGCCACCAGCTCCCGATCGGGGTACAATGAGCAGTTCTTC.

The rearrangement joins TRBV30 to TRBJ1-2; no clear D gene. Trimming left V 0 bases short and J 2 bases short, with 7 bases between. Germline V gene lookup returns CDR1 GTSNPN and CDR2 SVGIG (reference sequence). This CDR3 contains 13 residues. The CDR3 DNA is TGTGCCTGGAGTGTAGGACTGAACTATGGCTACACCTTC. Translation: CAWSVGLNYGYTF.

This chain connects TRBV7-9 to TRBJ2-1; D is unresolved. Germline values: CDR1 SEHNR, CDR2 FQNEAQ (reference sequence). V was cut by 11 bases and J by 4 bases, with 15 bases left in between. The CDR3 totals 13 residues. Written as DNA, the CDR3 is TGTGCCGGTAATAAGCCTTTTTACAATGAGCAGTTCTTC. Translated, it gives CAGNKPFYNEQFF.

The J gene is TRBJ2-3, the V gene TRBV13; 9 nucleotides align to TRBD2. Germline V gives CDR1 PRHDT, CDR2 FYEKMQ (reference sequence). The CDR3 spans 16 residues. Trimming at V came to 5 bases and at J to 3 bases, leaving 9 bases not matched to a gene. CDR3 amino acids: CASSLAGGGRTDTQYF. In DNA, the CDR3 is TGTGCCAGCAGCCTGGCGGGAGGGGGGCGAACAGATACGCAGTATTTT.

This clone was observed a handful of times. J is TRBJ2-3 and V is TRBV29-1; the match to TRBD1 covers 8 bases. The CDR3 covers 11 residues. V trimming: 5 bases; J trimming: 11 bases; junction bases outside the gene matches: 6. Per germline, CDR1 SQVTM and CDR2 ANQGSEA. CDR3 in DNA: TGCAGCGTTTCCCGACAGGGGCGGCAGTATTTT. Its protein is CSVSRQGRQYF.

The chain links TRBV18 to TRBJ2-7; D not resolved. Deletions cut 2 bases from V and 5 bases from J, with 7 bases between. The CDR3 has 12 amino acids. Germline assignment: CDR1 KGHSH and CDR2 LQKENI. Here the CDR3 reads CASSPEVHEQYF. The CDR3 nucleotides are TGTGCCAGCTCACCAGAGGTCCACGAGCAGTACTTC.

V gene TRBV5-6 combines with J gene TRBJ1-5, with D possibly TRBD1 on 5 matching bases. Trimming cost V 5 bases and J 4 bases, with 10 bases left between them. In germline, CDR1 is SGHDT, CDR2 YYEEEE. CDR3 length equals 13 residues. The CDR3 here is CASSKGRNQPQHF. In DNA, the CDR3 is TGTGCCAGCAGTAAGGGGAGGAATCAGCCCCAGCATTTT. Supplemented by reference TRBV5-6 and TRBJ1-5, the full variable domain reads DAGVTQSPTHLIKTRGQQVTLRCSPKSGHDTVSWYQQALGQGPQFIFQYYEEEERQRGNFPDRFSGHQFPNYSSELNVNALLLGDSALYLCASSKGRNQPQHFGDGTRLSIL.

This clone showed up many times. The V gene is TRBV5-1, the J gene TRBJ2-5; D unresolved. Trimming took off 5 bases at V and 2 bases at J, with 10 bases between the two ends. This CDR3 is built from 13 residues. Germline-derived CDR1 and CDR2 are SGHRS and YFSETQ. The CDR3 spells CASRVATQETQYF. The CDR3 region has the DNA TGCGCCAGCAGAGTCGCCACGCAAGAGACCCAGTACTTC.

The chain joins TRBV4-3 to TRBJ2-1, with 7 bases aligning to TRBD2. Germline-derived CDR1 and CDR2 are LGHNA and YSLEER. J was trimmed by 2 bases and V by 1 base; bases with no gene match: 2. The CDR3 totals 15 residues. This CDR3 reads CASSQVGRAYNEQFF. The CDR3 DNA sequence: TGCGCCAGCAGCCAAGTTGGGAGGGCCTACAATGAGCAGTTCTTC.

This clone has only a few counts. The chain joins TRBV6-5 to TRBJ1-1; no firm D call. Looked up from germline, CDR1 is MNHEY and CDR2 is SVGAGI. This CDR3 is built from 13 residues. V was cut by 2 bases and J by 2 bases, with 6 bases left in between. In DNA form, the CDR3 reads TGTGCCAGCAGTTACGCAGTAAACACTGAAGCTTTCTTT. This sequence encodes CASSYAVNTEAFF.

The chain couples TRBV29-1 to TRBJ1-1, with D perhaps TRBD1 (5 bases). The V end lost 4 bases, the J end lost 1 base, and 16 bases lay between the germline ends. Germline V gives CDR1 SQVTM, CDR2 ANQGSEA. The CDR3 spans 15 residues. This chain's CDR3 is CSVVLTTGPNTEAFF. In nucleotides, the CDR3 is TGCAGCGTTGTATTAACTACAGGACCGAACACTGAAGCTTTCTTT.

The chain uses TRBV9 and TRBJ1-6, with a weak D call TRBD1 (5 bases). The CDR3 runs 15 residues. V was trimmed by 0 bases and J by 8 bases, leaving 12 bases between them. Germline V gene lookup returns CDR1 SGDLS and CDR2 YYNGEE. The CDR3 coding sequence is TGTGCCAGCAGCGTAGATCCAGGGTTGGATTCACCCCTCCACTTT. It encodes CASSVDPGLDSPLHF.

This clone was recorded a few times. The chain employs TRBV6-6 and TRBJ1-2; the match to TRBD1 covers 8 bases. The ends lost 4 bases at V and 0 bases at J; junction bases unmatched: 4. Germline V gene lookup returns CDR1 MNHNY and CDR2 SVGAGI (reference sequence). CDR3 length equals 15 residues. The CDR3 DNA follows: TGTGCCAGCAGTTCAGGACAGGGAGCTAACTATGGCTACACCTTC. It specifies CASSSGQGANYGYTF.